A selection of T cell receptor beta chains follows, all from one sample in a study of T cell repertoires in cytomegalovirus infection. MiXCR, run by TCRdb on the reads, gives a single entry per CDR3 protein. The sample has more than 650,000 distinct CDR3 sequences, roughly 35% seen once; the top ten hold 2.5% to 3%. The source material was PBMCs. The receptor source for this set is a human donor in good health (CMV status not recorded). Some clones in this sample may be carry-over from other donors' samples. Both conserved end residues are part of each CDR3. Each record gives: D gene, V gene, J gene, clone size, CDR3 DNA, CDR3 protein. The D gene is left open where the match is weak. Clone size, where shown, is once, few, many, or a class for clones that have expanded.

d_call: .
v_call: TRBV19
j_call: TRBJ2-4
clone_size: few
cdr3_nt: TGTGCCAGTAGTATTTTAGTTGGATCCGGGGAACTAGCCAAAAACATTCAGTACTTC
cdr3_aa: CASSILVGSGELAKNIQYF

d_call: .
v_call: TRBV27
j_call: TRBJ2-7
clone_size: few
cdr3_nt: TGTGCCAGCAGTTCTTTGGGCGACCACTACGAGCAGTACTTC
cdr3_aa: CASSSLGDHYEQYF

d_call: .
v_call: TRBV29-1
j_call: TRBJ2-1
clone_size: .
cdr3_nt: TGCAGCGTTTTCTCTGTTAATGAGCAGTTCTTC
cdr3_aa: CSVFSVNEQFF

d_call: .
v_call: TRBV9
j_call: TRBJ1-2
clone_size: .
cdr3_nt: TGTGCCAGCAGCGTAGCCGCCGGGGGACGAGGCTACACCTTC
cdr3_aa: CASSVAAGGRGYTF

d_call: .
v_call: TRBV15
j_call: TRBJ2-2
clone_size: .
cdr3_nt: TGTGCCACCAGCAGAGATCGGGTGGTGAACACCGGGGAGCTGTTTTTT
cdr3_aa: CATSRDRVVNTGELFF

d_call: .
v_call: TRBV2
j_call: TRBJ2-7
clone_size: .
cdr3_nt: TGTGCCAGCAGTCAAGACCGGGCGGTGGCCTACGAGCAGTACTTC
cdr3_aa: CASSQDRAVAYEQYF

d_call: .
v_call: TRBV7-2
j_call: TRBJ1-3
clone_size: many
cdr3_nt: TGTGCCAGCAGCTCTCGGGACACCTTTTCCTGGAACACCATATATTTT
cdr3_aa: CASSSRDTFSWNTIYF

d_call: TRBD1
v_call: TRBV27
j_call: TRBJ2-6
clone_size: .
cdr3_nt: TGTGCCAGCAGTCCAAGTCTGAGGACAGGGTTGGACTCTGGGGCCAACGTCCTGACTTTC
cdr3_aa: CASSPSLRTGLDSGANVLTF

d_call: TRBD2
v_call: TRBV4-1
j_call: TRBJ2-2
clone_size: .
cdr3_nt: TGCGCCAGCAGCTCGCGACTAGCGGGATCTAACACCGGGGAGCTGTTTTTT
cdr3_aa: CASSSRLAGSNTGELFF

d_call: .
v_call: TRBV29-1
j_call: TRBJ1-4
clone_size: few
cdr3_nt: TGCAGCGCCACAACCGCAGAGGGGGAGCGTGAAAAACTGTTTTTT
cdr3_aa: CSATTAEGEREKLFF

d_call: .
v_call: TRBV12-3/TRBV12-4
j_call: TRBJ2-5
clone_size: .
cdr3_nt: TGTGCCAGCAGCCCTACAGGGTTCCAAGAGACCCAGTACTTC
cdr3_aa: CASSPTGFQETQYF

d_call: .
v_call: TRBV7-9
j_call: TRBJ2-5
clone_size: many
cdr3_nt: TGTGCCAGCAGCGTAGTAGGCCCACTTCAATTTGGCGAGACCCAGTACTTC
cdr3_aa: CASSVVGPLQFGETQYF

d_call: .
v_call: TRBV12-3/TRBV12-4
j_call: TRBJ1-1
clone_size: .
cdr3_nt: TGTGCCAGCAGATGGGGGCAGGGGAAGGAGGTACGTGAAGCTTTCTTT
cdr3_aa: CASRWGQGKEVREAFF

d_call: .
v_call: TRBV20-1
j_call: TRBJ1-5
clone_size: .
cdr3_nt: TGCAGTGCTTATAAACAGGATACCAATCAGCCCCAGCATTTT
cdr3_aa: CSAYKQDTNQPQHF

d_call: .
v_call: TRBV11-2
j_call: TRBJ2-1
clone_size: .
cdr3_nt: TGTGCCAGCAGCTCTTCCTGGGGTAGGACAAGGTACAATGAGCAGTTCTTC
cdr3_aa: CASSSSWGRTRYNEQFF

d_call: .
v_call: TRBV7-8
j_call: TRBJ1-4
clone_size: .
cdr3_nt: TGTGCCTGCAGCTCTCAAGGGTGGACAACTAATGAAAAACTGTTTTTT
cdr3_aa: CACSSQGWTTNEKLFF

d_call: .
v_call: TRBV12-3/TRBV12-4
j_call: TRBJ1-5
clone_size: .
cdr3_nt: TGTGCCAGCAGCGTGCATCAGACACAGCCCCAGCATTTT
cdr3_aa: CASSVHQTQPQHF

d_call: TRBD1
v_call: TRBV7-9
j_call: TRBJ2-3
clone_size: .
cdr3_nt: TGTGCCAGCATAACCAGGGGCCAGGGGGAAACGCAGTATTTT
cdr3_aa: CASITRGQGETQYF

d_call: .
v_call: TRBV18
j_call: TRBJ2-5
clone_size: many
cdr3_nt: TGTGCCAGCAGCCCCCAAGAGACCCAGTACTTC
cdr3_aa: CASSPQETQYF

d_call: .
v_call: TRBV20-1
j_call: TRBJ2-7
clone_size: .
cdr3_nt: TGCAGTGGTCAACGACCAACCGGGGCGAGCTCCTACGAGCAGTACTTC
cdr3_aa: CSGQRPTGASSYEQYF

d_call: TRBD2
v_call: TRBV29-1
j_call: TRBJ2-1
clone_size: .
cdr3_nt: TGCAGCGTTGAAGAAGTAGCGGGAGTATACAATGAGCAGTTCTTC
cdr3_aa: CSVEEVAGVYNEQFF

d_call: .
v_call: TRBV11-2
j_call: TRBJ2-5
clone_size: .
cdr3_nt: TGTGCCAGCAACGTAGGACTTCTTAGGGAGACCCAGTACTTC
cdr3_aa: CASNVGLLRETQYF

d_call: .
v_call: TRBV12-3/TRBV12-4
j_call: TRBJ1-1
clone_size: .
cdr3_nt: TGTGCCAGCAGTTTAGCGCCAGGTTCGGGGATACCGAACACTGAAGCTTTCTTT
cdr3_aa: CASSLAPGSGIPNTEAFF

d_call: .
v_call: TRBV10-3
j_call: TRBJ1-4
clone_size: few
cdr3_nt: TGTGCCATCTCCGAGGGTTCAGGGACTAATGAAAAACTGTTTTTT
cdr3_aa: CAISEGSGTNEKLFF

d_call: TRBD1
v_call: TRBV24-1
j_call: TRBJ1-5
clone_size: many
cdr3_nt: TGTGCCACCAGTGATCAGGGGGCAGGACGTCAGCCCCAGCATTTT
cdr3_aa: CATSDQGAGRQPQHF

d_call: TRBD2
v_call: TRBV28
j_call: TRBJ2-2
clone_size: .
cdr3_nt: TGTGCCAGCCGTATACTAGCGGGAGTTGACACCGGGGAGCTGTTTTTT
cdr3_aa: CASRILAGVDTGELFF

d_call: TRBD1
v_call: TRBV6-8
j_call: TRBJ2-3
clone_size: few
cdr3_nt: TGTGCCAGCAGTTACGCGGACAGGAGATCCTCCACAGATACGCAGTATTTT
cdr3_aa: CASSYADRRSSTDTQYF

d_call: .
v_call: TRBV12-3/TRBV12-4
j_call: TRBJ2-5
clone_size: few
cdr3_nt: TGTGCCAGCAGTTTAGCGCGGGGGGAGGGGACAGATGAAGAGACCCAGTACTTC
cdr3_aa: CASSLARGEGTDEETQYF

d_call: .
v_call: TRBV29-1
j_call: TRBJ2-3
clone_size: .
cdr3_nt: TGCAGCGTTGATGGGACTAGCACAGATACGCAGTATTTT
cdr3_aa: CSVDGTSTDTQYF

d_call: .
v_call: TRBV7-6
j_call: TRBJ2-1
clone_size: many
cdr3_nt: TGTGCCAGCAGCTTAGGGGATGAGCAGTTCTTC
cdr3_aa: CASSLGDEQFF

d_call: .
v_call: TRBV10-3
j_call: TRBJ2-1
clone_size: few
cdr3_nt: TGTGCCATCAGTGAGTCGAGGCGTCCGGGGAATGAGCAGTTCTTC
cdr3_aa: CAISESRRPGNEQFF

d_call: TRBD1
v_call: TRBV20-1
j_call: TRBJ1-1
clone_size: .
cdr3_nt: TGCAGTGCTGAAGGGACAGGGGCCCACAGTTCGGCTTTCTTT
cdr3_aa: CSAEGTGAHSSAFF

d_call: .
v_call: TRBV5-4
j_call: TRBJ2-7
clone_size: .
cdr3_nt: TGTGCCAGCAGCACCTACGAGCAGTACTTC
cdr3_aa: CASSTYEQYF

d_call: .
v_call: TRBV18
j_call: TRBJ2-7
clone_size: .
cdr3_nt: TGTGCCAGCTCGGGAGTAAATAACTACGAGCAGTACTTC
cdr3_aa: CASSGVNNYEQYF

d_call: .
v_call: TRBV12-3/TRBV12-4
j_call: TRBJ2-1
clone_size: .
cdr3_nt: TGTGCCAGCAGTACGTACACTAGCCGGGGTCCGCTTGGCAATGAGCAGTTCTTC
cdr3_aa: CASSTYTSRGPLGNEQFF

d_call: .
v_call: TRBV4-1
j_call: TRBJ2-3
clone_size: few
cdr3_nt: TGCGCCAGCAGACGGCAACTCGGAGGCAGCACAGATACGCAGTATTTT
cdr3_aa: CASRRQLGGSTDTQYF

d_call: .
v_call: TRBV18
j_call: TRBJ2-2
clone_size: few
cdr3_nt: TGTGCCAGCTCACCACCGAACGGGGTGAACACCGGGGAGCTGTTTTTT
cdr3_aa: CASSPPNGVNTGELFF

d_call: .
v_call: TRBV28
j_call: TRBJ2-7
clone_size: few
cdr3_nt: TGTGCCAGCAGTTTCGAAGGGACCTACGAGCAGTACTTC
cdr3_aa: CASSFEGTYEQYF

d_call: .
v_call: TRBV12-3/TRBV12-4
j_call: TRBJ2-2
clone_size: .
cdr3_nt: TGTGCCAGCAGTTTGGGGGATCCAACCGGGGAGCTGTTTTTT
cdr3_aa: CASSLGDPTGELFF

d_call: .
v_call: TRBV7-1
j_call: TRBJ1-4
clone_size: .
cdr3_nt: TGTGCCAGCAGCCGACAACAGGAGCCCGCAACTAATGAAAAACTGTTTTTT
cdr3_aa: CASSRQQEPATNEKLFF

d_call: TRBD2
v_call: TRBV7-2
j_call: TRBJ2-5
clone_size: .
cdr3_nt: TGTGCCAGCAGCCCCAGCCTACTAGCGGGAGGAGAGTCCCAGTACTTC
cdr3_aa: CASSPSLLAGGESQYF

d_call: TRBD2
v_call: TRBV2
j_call: TRBJ2-5
clone_size: .
cdr3_nt: TGTGCCACGCGACTAGCGGAGACCCAGTACTTC
cdr3_aa: CATRLAETQYF

d_call: .
v_call: TRBV7-6
j_call: TRBJ1-1
clone_size: .
cdr3_nt: TGTGCCAGCAGCCGGACACCCGGGGAGGAAGCTTTCTTT
cdr3_aa: CASSRTPGEEAFF

d_call: .
v_call: TRBV5-6
j_call: TRBJ2-7
clone_size: few
cdr3_nt: TGTGCCAGCAGCTTGGGGTCGGGCCCGTCCTACGAGCAGTACTTC
cdr3_aa: CASSLGSGPSYEQYF

d_call: .
v_call: TRBV4-1
j_call: TRBJ1-2
clone_size: many
cdr3_nt: TGCGCCAGCAGCCAGGCCCAAGGATTACGGGACTATGGCTACACCTTC
cdr3_aa: CASSQAQGLRDYGYTF

d_call: .
v_call: TRBV11-1
j_call: TRBJ1-1
clone_size: .
cdr3_nt: TGTGCCAGCAGCTTATGGGGGTTTGGCACTGAAGCTTTCTTT
cdr3_aa: CASSLWGFGTEAFF

d_call: TRBD1
v_call: TRBV5-5
j_call: TRBJ1-3
clone_size: many
cdr3_nt: TGTGCCAGCAGCTCAAAGACTTCAGGGGGCTCTGGAAACACCATATATTTT
cdr3_aa: CASSSKTSGGSGNTIYF

d_call: TRBD2
v_call: TRBV11-2
j_call: TRBJ2-1
clone_size: .
cdr3_nt: TGTGCCAGCGCGGCGGGGGGTGAGCAGTTCTTC
cdr3_aa: CASAAGGEQFF

d_call: TRBD1
v_call: TRBV5-6
j_call: TRBJ1-5
clone_size: .
cdr3_nt: TGTGCCAGCAGCGACAGGGTAGGGCAGCCCCAGCATTTT
cdr3_aa: CASSDRVGQPQHF

d_call: .
v_call: TRBV28
j_call: TRBJ1-2
clone_size: .
cdr3_nt: TGTGCCAGCAGTTCGGGAGACAGAGTTAAAAACTATGGCTACACCTTC
cdr3_aa: CASSSGDRVKNYGYTF

d_call: .
v_call: TRBV20-1
j_call: TRBJ2-3
clone_size: .
cdr3_nt: TGCAGTGCTAGCACAGGTCAAGATACGCAGTATTTT
cdr3_aa: CSASTGQDTQYF

d_call: TRBD2
v_call: TRBV15
j_call: TRBJ2-5
clone_size: .
cdr3_nt: TGTGCCACCAGCAGAGTAGGAGGCGGACTAGCGGGTGCTGGGACCCAGTACTTC
cdr3_aa: CATSRVGGGLAGAGTQYF

d_call: .
v_call: TRBV12-3/TRBV12-4
j_call: TRBJ2-7
clone_size: few
cdr3_nt: TGTGCCAGCAGCTCAGGGTACGACTACGAGCAGTACTTC
cdr3_aa: CASSSGYDYEQYF

d_call: .
v_call: TRBV19
j_call: TRBJ2-7
clone_size: few
cdr3_nt: TGTGCCAGTAGTATAGCGGGCCCGAGATCCTACGAGCAGTACTTC
cdr3_aa: CASSIAGPRSYEQYF

d_call: .
v_call: TRBV7-8
j_call: TRBJ2-1
clone_size: few
cdr3_nt: TGTGCCAGCAGCCCGCCAGAGTTGAGAGTGAGCTCCTACAATGAGCAGTTCTTC
cdr3_aa: CASSPPELRVSSYNEQFF

d_call: .
v_call: TRBV2
j_call: TRBJ1-3
clone_size: .
cdr3_nt: TGTGCCAGCAGTGAAGTGACAGGACGAAACACCATATATTTT
cdr3_aa: CASSEVTGRNTIYF

d_call: .
v_call: TRBV9
j_call: TRBJ1-6
clone_size: .
cdr3_nt: TGTGCCAGCAGCGTAGAGGCCGGGGGTAATTCACCCCTCCACTTT
cdr3_aa: CASSVEAGGNSPLHF